These T cell receptor beta chains were read from a single sample in a study of blood T cell repertoires in COVID-19. Profiling relied on immunoSEQ multiplex PCR, and the TCRdb table lists in-frame clones only, not all of them. The repertoire includes around 200,000 clones, about 85% of them detected once, and around 9.5% sits in the top ten. Sample: peripheral blood. Source of these receptors: a woman older than 75 with acute or convalescent COVID-19. Each CDR3 is given with its conserved first and last residue. Each record gives: V gene, J gene, D gene, clone size, CDR3 protein, CDR3 DNA. D genes are given only for firm matches. Clone size is given for some rows only: seen once, a few or many times, or a class if the clone is expanded.

>TRBV5-4|TRBJ1-1|NA|NA
CASSSDRSNTEAFF
TGTGCCAGCAGCTCCGACAGGTCGAACACTGAAGCTTTCTTT
>TRBV12-3/TRBV12-4|TRBJ1-1|TRBD1|few
CASSRDRNTEAFF
TGTGCCAGCAGTAGGGACAGAAACACTGAAGCTTTCTTT
>TRBV6-5|TRBJ1-2|TRBD1|NA
CASSSPGGQGAYGYTF
TGTGCCAGCAGTTCCCCGGGAGGACAGGGGGCATATGGCTACACCTTC
>TRBV7-6|TRBJ2-1|TRBD2|NA
CASSFPELAARDEQFF
TGTGCCAGCAGCTTCCCCGAACTAGCGGCCCGGGATGAGCAGTTCTTC
>TRBV2|TRBJ2-5|NA|NA
CASNPRASPQETQYF
TGTGCCAGCAACCCTCGGGCTAGCCCACAAGAGACCCAGTACTTC
>TRBV19|TRBJ2-1|NA|NA
CASSNRVNEQFF
TGTGCCAGTAGTAACAGGGTCAATGAGCAGTTCTTC
>TRBV7-2|TRBJ1-6|NA|NA
CASSLSAGESPLHF
TGTGCCAGCAGCTTAAGTGCAGGGGAGTCACCCCTCCACTTT
>TRBV14|TRBJ1-1|TRBD1|NA
CASSQTGGDTEAFF
TGTGCCAGCAGCCAGACAGGGGGGGACACTGAAGCTTTCTTT
>TRBV29-1|TRBJ1-5|TRBD1|NA
CSVRQGNSNQPQHF
TGCAGCGTTCGACAGGGGAATAGCAATCAGCCCCAGCATTTT
>TRBV19|TRBJ1-2|NA|NA
CASKGVANYGYTF
TGTGCCAGTAAGGGGGTCGCTAACTATGGCTACACCTTC
>TRBV19|TRBJ1-5|TRBD1|NA
CASSPGGNQPQHF
TGTGCCAGTAGCCCAGGGGGGAATCAGCCCCAGCATTTT
>TRBV29-1|TRBJ1-2|TRBD1|NA
CSVEGTGGYGYTF
TGCAGCGTTGAAGGGACAGGAGGCTATGGCTACACCTTC
>TRBV19|TRBJ1-1|NA|NA
CASSHLGGTEAFF
TGTGCCAGTAGCCACTTGGGCGGGACTGAAGCTTTCTTT
>TRBV7-8|TRBJ2-6|NA|NA
CASSRAGSGANVLTF
TGTGCCAGCAGCCGGGCAGGGTCAGGGGCCAACGTCCTGACTTTC
>TRBV7-8|TRBJ1-2|TRBD1|NA
CASSSSTGLNYGYTF
TGTGCCAGCAGCTCATCGACAGGGCTTAACTATGGCTACACCTTC
>TRBV18|TRBJ2-5|NA|NA
CASSPNLQETQYF
TGTGCCAGCTCACCGAACCTACAAGAGACCCAGTACTTC
>TRBV5-1|TRBJ1-2|NA|NA
CASSPAGGSRGYGYTF
TGCGCCAGCAGCCCAGCGGGCGGCTCCCGGGGCTATGGCTACACCTTC
>TRBV25-1|TRBJ2-3|TRBD2|NA
CASSKGGVSDTQYF
TGTGCCAGCAGCAAGGGAGGGGTGTCAGATACGCAGTATTTT
>TRBV11-3|TRBJ2-2|NA|once
CASSLGHNTGELFF
TGTGCCAGCAGCTTAGGGCACAACACCGGGGAGCTGTTTTTT
>TRBV11-2|TRBJ1-2|NA|NA
CASSLGSGVGYTF
TGTGCCAGCAGCTTAGGGTCCGGGGTTGGCTACACCTTC
>TRBV2|TRBJ2-2|TRBD1|NA
CASSGPTGGLDLTLNTGELFF
TGTGCCAGCAGTGGCCCGACAGGGGGCTTGGATTTAACCCTGAACACCGGGGAGCTGTTTTTT
>TRBV19|TRBJ2-7|NA|NA
CASSMSGTPPLEQYF
TGTGCCAGTAGTATGAGCGGAACCCCACCCCTAGAGCAGTACTTC
>TRBV29-1|TRBJ2-1|NA|NA
CSVRDSSYNEQFF
TGCAGCGTCCGGGACTCTTCCTACAATGAGCAGTTCTTC
>TRBV5-1|TRBJ2-1|NA|NA
CASRSDTGPYNEQFF
TGCGCCAGCAGATCCGATACGGGTCCCTACAATGAGCAGTTCTTC
>TRBV5-1|TRBJ2-7|NA|NA
CASSISGKTDEQYF
TGCGCCAGCAGCATTTCGGGGAAAACGGACGAGCAGTACTTC
>TRBV6-5|TRBJ1-1|TRBD1|few
CASSPGTAMNTEAFF
TGTGCCAGCAGTCCCGGGACAGCTATGAACACTGAAGCTTTCTTT
>TRBV11-2|TRBJ1-1|NA|NA
CASTPGGDTEAFF
TGTGCCAGCACACCCGGGGGGGACACTGAAGCTTTCTTT
>TRBV7-2|TRBJ2-2|TRBD1|NA
CASSFRTGGGGELFF
TGTGCCAGCAGCTTTAGGACAGGGGGCGGCGGGGAGCTGTTTTTT
>TRBV7-2|TRBJ1-2|NA|NA
CASSLGGPAYGYTF
TGTGCCAGCAGCTTAGGGGGGCCTGCTTATGGCTACACCTTC
>TRBV27|TRBJ1-1|NA|NA
CASSWGLTEMNTEAFF
TGTGCCAGCAGTTGGGGACTCACGGAGATGAACACTGAAGCTTTCTTT
>TRBV13|TRBJ2-5|TRBD1|NA
CASSLGQGVKTQYF
TGTGCCAGCAGCCTAGGACAGGGGGTAAAGACCCAGTACTTC
>TRBV18|TRBJ2-1|NA|NA
CASSPRRVGQRNNEQFF
TGTGCCAGCTCACCACGCAGGGTGGGGCAAAGAAACAATGAGCAGTTCTTC
>TRBV7-9|TRBJ1-2|NA|NA
CASSLGAAAMGYGYTF
TGTGCCAGCAGCTTAGGGGCCGCTGCAATGGGCTATGGCTACACCTTC
>TRBV7-6|TRBJ2-1|TRBD2|few
CASLPEDGTSYNEQFF
TGTGCCAGCCTCCCCGAGGACGGGACTAGCTACAATGAGCAGTTCTTC
>TRBV30|TRBJ2-7|NA|few
CAWNQRAGYEQYF
TGTGCCTGGAACCAGCGGGCGGGCTACGAGCAGTACTTC
>TRBV29-1|TRBJ2-2|TRBD1|NA
CSVNGQGNTGELFF
TGCAGCGTTAATGGACAGGGTAACACCGGGGAGCTGTTTTTT
>TRBV6-1|TRBJ2-7|TRBD1|NA
CASSEAGTGTYEQYF
TGTGCCAGCAGTGAAGCCGGGACAGGGACCTACGAGCAGTACTTC
>TRBV18|TRBJ1-2|NA|once
CASSPGQSVNYGYTF
TGTGCCAGCTCACCTGGGCAGTCCGTCAACTATGGCTACACCTTC
>TRBV24-1|TRBJ2-3|NA|NA
CATSDFGGEFTDTQYF
TGTGCCACCAGTGATTTCGGCGGGGAGTTCACAGATACGCAGTATTTT
>TRBV18|TRBJ1-5|TRBD1|NA
CASSSTGGQPQHF
TGTGCCAGCTCAAGTACAGGGGGTCAGCCCCAGCATTTT
>TRBV5-4|TRBJ2-5|TRBD2|NA
CASRSKTSGVQETQYF
TGTGCCAGCAGATCTAAGACTAGCGGAGTACAAGAGACCCAGTACTTC
>TRBV5-1|TRBJ2-7|TRBD1|NA
CASSGTGLELYEQYF
TGCGCCAGCAGCGGGACAGGGCTAGAGCTCTACGAGCAGTACTTC
>TRBV4-1|TRBJ1-1|TRBD1|many
CASSQGGTGGYTEAFF
TGCGCCAGCAGCCAAGGGGGAACAGGGGGCTACACTGAAGCTTTCTTT
>TRBV7-9|TRBJ2-7|NA|once
CASSDTYEQYF
TGTGCCAGCAGCGACACCTACGAGCAGTACTTC
>TRBV7-9|TRBJ2-1|TRBD1|NA
CASSLASGTGAYNEQFF
TGTGCCAGCAGCCTGGCGTCCGGGACAGGGGCCTACAATGAGCAGTTCTTC
>TRBV19|TRBJ2-7|TRBD2|NA
CASSIEVASGRYEQYF
TGTGCCAGTAGTATAGAAGTGGCTAGCGGGAGGTACGAGCAGTACTTC
>TRBV5-4|TRBJ2-5|NA|NA
CASSLVAAGETQYF
TGTGCCAGCAGCTTGGTAGCGGCGGGGGAGACCCAGTACTTC
>TRBV10-3|TRBJ1-5|NA|NA
CAIKADSNQPQHF
TGTGCCATCAAAGCGGACAGCAATCAGCCCCAGCATTTT
>TRBV4-2|TRBJ2-2|TRBD2|once
CASSPRLRESGELFF
TGTGCCAGCAGCCCCCGACTGCGGGAGTCCGGGGAGCTGTTTTTT
>TRBV6-6|TRBJ2-3|TRBD1|once
CASSSSGQITDTQYF
TGTGCCAGCAGTTCCTCGGGACAGATCACAGATACGCAGTATTTT
>TRBV4-1|TRBJ2-2|TRBD1|NA
CASSPWTGANTGELFF
TGCGCCAGCAGCCCCTGGACAGGAGCGAACACCGGGGAGCTGTTTTTT
>TRBV24-1|TRBJ2-1|NA|few
CATGLGGGSNEQFF
TGTGCCACCGGTCTAGGGGGAGGGTCCAATGAGCAGTTCTTC
>TRBV7-2|TRBJ1-2|NA|NA
CASSLNSAGGYTF
TGTGCCAGCAGTCTAAACTCTGCGGGTGGCTACACCTTC
>TRBV29-1|TRBJ2-7|TRBD2|NA
CSVEPSGGLSYEQYF
TGCAGCGTTGAGCCCAGCGGGGGACTCTCCTACGAGCAGTACTTC
>TRBV7-2|TRBJ2-7|NA|NA
CASSLGGRDNPGF
TGTGCCAGCAGCTTAGGGGGCCGGGACAACCCGGGGTTC
>TRBV19|TRBJ1-4|TRBD1|NA
CASRTGANEKLFF
TGTGCCAGCAGGACAGGGGCAAATGAAAAACTGTTTTTT
>TRBV24-1|TRBJ2-1|TRBD1|NA
CATRNHDRDNEQFF
TGTGCCACCAGGAACCACGACAGGGACAATGAGCAGTTCTTC
>TRBV7-2|TRBJ1-2|TRBD1|NA
CASSSGGPGYGYTF
TGTGCCAGCAGCTCAGGGGGCCCGGGCTATGGCTACACCTTC
>TRBV4-3|TRBJ1-2|NA|NA
CASSQDLARKGYGYTF
TGCGCCAGCAGCCAAGACCTCGCCAGAAAGGGGTATGGCTACACCTTC
>TRBV7-2|TRBJ2-7|NA|NA
CASSRGSSEQYF
TGTGCCAGCTCTCGAGGGTCCAGCGAGCAGTACTTC